This TCR beta chain was obtained from a study of T cell responses to AZD1222 COVID-19 vaccine (dated by TCRdb to about 2021). For the study in its entirety: AZD1222 recipients with second doses at about 4 weeks or about 12 weeks were pooled, because spike-specific TCR depth and breadth did not differ between schedules. TCR sequencing covered fewer than 250 trial participants: 207 given two doses of AZD1222 and 26 given two doses of MenACWY control vaccine. Enrollment into the trials was organized by age into subgroups of 18-55, 56-69 and 70-plus years, and those subgroups contained approximately 160, 26 and 62 TCR-sequenced participants, respectively. Broad study findings and their caveats: Conclusions about previously exposed vaccinees are limited because only six or seven AZD1222 recipients were SARS-CoV-2 seropositive at baseline. No day 14 peak-response samples were available, so repertoires were characterized only after the peak T cell response. The vaccine-associated CD4 TCRs covered the entire spike protein, and the dominant responses fell in regions 160-218 and 743-854. A significant rise in spike-specific TCR breadth and depth was observed after two AZD1222 doses relative to day 0 and relative to MenACWY recipients. Participants were mostly white British and included more females than males, and it was suggested by the authors that clonal diversity may have been underestimated. Reportedly, close to half of the unique spike-specific TCRs recognized epitopes lying outside the regions that are mutated in the B.1.351 and B.1.1.7 variants. The 56-69-year group was small, and its depth increase did not reach significance, likely because of low power.

The CDR3 regions of human TCRbeta chains were analyzed by immunosequencing. The authors processed their data as follows. TCRs in the repertoires were matched against a reference library of SARS-CoV-2-specific TCRs that had been generated with the MIRA antigen-specificity platform. Breadth was defined as the fraction of unique TCRs that were SARS-CoV-2-associated. Depth was defined as the fraction of total T cells that were SARS-CoV-2-associated. Using the MIRA data, each spike-specific TCR was assigned both to the spike region to which the TCR was reactive and to a CD4 or CD8 class. Log10-transformed breadth and depth values were compared by one-way ANOVA with Sidak's multiple comparisons tests. Not all clones reach the TCRdb copy of this immuneACCESS table, which keeps in-frame sequences only. Checked studies attribute under half of the gap to unresolved V genes and leave the rest unexplained. Clone size and the V and J calls come from that table; the DNA yielded D and trimming. The sample data list roughly 130,000 clones, and around 94% of these were observed just once. Roughly 7.2% of the sample lies in the top ten.

The time point label for this specimen denotes: baseline before first vaccination. Vaccinee samples came from UK trials COV001 and COV002, including a single-blind randomized controlled phase 2/3 trial of AZD1222 (ChAdOx1 nCoV-19) in healthy adults. For TCRbeta chain sequencing, PBMC samples were collected from trial participants at day 0 and at day 28 after the second dose. On this clone: Its antigen is not yet known. Base-call qualities are not available, and no considerably larger clone is one nucleotide away.

The sequenced sample was peripheral blood, obtained on day 0 of AZD1222 vaccination. This receptor was identified in an adult in good health.

The CDR3: CAISTGENTEAFF. DNA sequence: TGTGCCATCAGTACAGGGGAGAACACTGAAGCTTTCTTT. The rearrangement joined TRBV10-3 to TRBJ1-1; 7 central nucleotides agree with TRBD1. The CDR3 runs 13 residues from the cysteine to the phenylalanine. Just the 39-base CDR3 DNA is kept, in frame starting at base 1. As encoded in the germline V gene, CDR1 is ENHRY while CDR2 is SYGVKD. V and J are trimmed by 5 bases and 1 base, and the gene matches miss 1 base of the junction.